This is a list of T cell receptor beta chains from one sample in a study of blood T cell repertoires in COVID-19. The table came from immunoSEQ multiplex PCR; TCRdb's copy has only in-frame clones and leaves some out. There are about 160,000 clones in the sample; roughly 78% occur only once, and roughly 8% lies in the top ten. Sequencing used peripheral blood. These TCRs come from a woman aged 60 to 75 with COVID-19, enrolled during active disease. Each CDR3 is given with its conserved first and last residue. A D gene is named only where the DNA matches it firmly. Clone size appears in some rows only: once, few, many, or a class for an expanded clone.

j_call v_call clone_size d_call cdr3_nt cdr3_aa
TRBJ2-1 TRBV30 few TRBD2 TGTGCCTGGGCCATTCCTAGCGGGAGGGGTTACAATGAGCAGTTCTTC CAWAIPSGRGYNEQFF
TRBJ2-3 TRBV6-5 - TRBD2 TGTGCCAGCAGGAGAGCGGGGGTGCGCACAGATACGCAGTATTTT CASRRAGVRTDTQYF
TRBJ2-2 TRBV3-1/TRBV3-2 - TRBD2 TGTGCCAGCAGCTTAGCGGGAGCTGGCACCGGGGAGCTGTTTTTT CASSLAGAGTGELFF
TRBJ1-6 TRBV5-4 - TRBD1 TGTGCCAGCAGCTTGGTGCAGGGGGTTGCTTCACCCCTCCACTTT CASSLVQGVASPLHF
TRBJ2-1 TRBV5-5 once - TGTGCCAGCAGCTTGCGGGGAGGTGATGAGCAGTTCTTC CASSLRGGDEQFF
TRBJ1-5 TRBV2 - TRBD1 TGTGCCAGCAAAATGGACAGGAATCAGCCCCAGCATTTT CASKMDRNQPQHF
TRBJ2-7 TRBV5-1 - TRBD2 TGCGCCAGCAGCTTGGTCTTAGCGGGAGTCCCCTACGAGCAGTACTTC CASSLVLAGVPYEQYF
TRBJ2-1 TRBV6-2/TRBV6-3 - TRBD2 TGTGCCAGCAGTTACTCCCCTAGCGGGGGGGCCTCTAGCTCCTACAATGAGCAGTTCTTC CASSYSPSGGASSSYNEQFF
TRBJ2-3 TRBV12-3/TRBV12-4 once - TGTGCCACCCATTCGGGCACAGATACGCAGTATTTT CATHSGTDTQYF
TRBJ1-1 TRBV14 - - TGTGCCAGCAGCCAAGTTTCAGGAACCACTGAAGCTTTCTTT CASSQVSGTTEAFF
TRBJ1-2 TRBV6-5 - - TGTGCCAGCATCGCAGGGACTAACTATGGCTACACCTTC CASIAGTNYGYTF
TRBJ2-5 TRBV7-8 - - TGTGCCAGCAGATCCGACAGGTCTGGGGGGACCCAGTACTTC CASRSDRSGGTQYF
TRBJ1-4 TRBV30 - - TGTGCCTGGAGTATTCAGGAAAAACTGTTTTTT CAWSIQEKLFF
TRBJ2-2 TRBV18 - TRBD2 TGTGCCAGCTCCCTTGGCGGGGGGACGAACACCGGGGAGCTGTTTTTT CASSLGGGTNTGELFF
TRBJ1-6 TRBV6-5 - - TGTGCCAGCAGTCACAGGGCTAATTCACCCCTCCACTTT CASSHRANSPLHF
TRBJ2-7 TRBV18 - TRBD2 TGTGCCAGCTCACCCCTAGCGGGAGGGTCCCACGAGCAGTACTTC CASSPLAGGSHEQYF
TRBJ2-1 TRBV5-5 - TRBD2 TGTGCCAGCAGCCCGAGCGGGGGGGCGAGAGAGCAGTTCTTC CASSPSGGAREQFF
TRBJ2-2 TRBV4-1 few TRBD2 TGCGCCAGCAGCCAAGGGACTAGAGGGACCGGGGAGCTGTTTTTT CASSQGTRGTGELFF
TRBJ1-2 TRBV27 - TRBD1 TGTGCCAGCCGACGGACAGGGGATTCGGGCTACACCTTC CASRRTGDSGYTF
TRBJ1-1 TRBV28 once - TGTGCCAGCAGTTTCCGAGCGATGAACACTGAAGCTTTCTTT CASSFRAMNTEAFF
TRBJ2-7 TRBV28 - - TGTGCCAGCCACAAGATGCCGTCCTACGAGCAGTACTTC CASHKMPSYEQYF
TRBJ2-1 TRBV7-3 - - TGTGCCAGCAGCTTATCCCCCGGGGTGAATGAGCAGTTCTTC CASSLSPGVNEQFF
TRBJ2-1 TRBV28 - TRBD1 TGTGCCAGCAGCTCGGACAGGGAGGAGTTCTTC CASSSDREEFF
TRBJ1-6 TRBV5-1 - TRBD1 TGCGCCAGCAGCTTGGGGGGACAGGGGAATTCACCCCTCCACTTT CASSLGGQGNSPLHF
TRBJ2-3 TRBV20-1 - - TGCAGTCCAGGGAGCACAGATACGCAGTATTTT CSPGSTDTQYF
TRBJ1-1 TRBV5-5 few - TGTGCCAGCGGGTCTAGGAATGAAGCTTTCTTT CASGSRNEAFF
TRBJ2-7 TRBV6-2/TRBV6-3 - - TGTGCCAGCAGCCCCGGACTGTACGAGCAGTACTTC CASSPGLYEQYF
TRBJ2-6 TRBV2 - - TGTGCCAGCAGTGAAGAGCTGTTAAGGAGAGGGGCCAACGTCCTGACTTTC CASSEELLRRGANVLTF
TRBJ2-3 TRBV10-3 - TRBD1 TGTGCCATCAGTGGCGTACCCCCCAGCAGGGGGACAGGGTTGTCAGATACGCAGTATTTT CAISGVPPSRGTGLSDTQYF
TRBJ1-2 TRBV3-1/TRBV3-2 - TRBD1 TGTGCCAGCAGCCTGACAGGGGGCCAGGACTATGGCTACACCTTC CASSLTGGQDYGYTF
TRBJ1-6 TRBV3-1/TRBV3-2 - - TGTGCCAGCAGCCAACCGGGGTTAAATTCACCCCTCCACTTT CASSQPGLNSPLHF